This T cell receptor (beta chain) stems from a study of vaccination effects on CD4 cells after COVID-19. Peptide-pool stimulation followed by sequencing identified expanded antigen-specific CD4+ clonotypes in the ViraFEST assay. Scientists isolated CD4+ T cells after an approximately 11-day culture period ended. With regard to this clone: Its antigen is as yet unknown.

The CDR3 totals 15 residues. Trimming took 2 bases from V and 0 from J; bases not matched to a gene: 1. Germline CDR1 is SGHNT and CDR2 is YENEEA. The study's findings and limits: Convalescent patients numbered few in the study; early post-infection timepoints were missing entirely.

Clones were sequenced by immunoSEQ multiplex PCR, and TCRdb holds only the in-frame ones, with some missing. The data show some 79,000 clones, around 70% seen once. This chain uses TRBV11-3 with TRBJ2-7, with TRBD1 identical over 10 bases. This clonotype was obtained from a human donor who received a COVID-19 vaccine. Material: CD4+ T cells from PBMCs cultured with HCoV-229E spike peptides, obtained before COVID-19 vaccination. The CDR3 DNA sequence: TGTGCCAGCAGCTTATGGGACAGGGGCTCCTACGAGCAGTACGTC. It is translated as CASSLWDRGSYEQYV.